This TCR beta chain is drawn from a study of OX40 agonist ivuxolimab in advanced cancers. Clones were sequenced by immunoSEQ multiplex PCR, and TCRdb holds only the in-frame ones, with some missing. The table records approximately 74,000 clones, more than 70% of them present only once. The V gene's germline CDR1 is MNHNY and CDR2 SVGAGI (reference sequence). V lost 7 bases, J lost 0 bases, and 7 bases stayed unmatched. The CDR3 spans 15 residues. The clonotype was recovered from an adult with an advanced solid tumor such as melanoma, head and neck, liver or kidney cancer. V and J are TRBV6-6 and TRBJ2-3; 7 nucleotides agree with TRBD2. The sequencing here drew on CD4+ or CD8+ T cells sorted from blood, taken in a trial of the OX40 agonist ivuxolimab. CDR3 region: CASTSGGTSTDTQYF. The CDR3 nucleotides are TGTGCCAGCACCTCGGGGGGAACCAGCACAGATACGCAGTATTTT.